This entry is about one T cell receptor beta chain. This may be a read error, as it is one base from a much larger clone. V lost 1 base and J 6 bases, leaving 12 bases between the germline ends. CDR1 and CDR2 from the germline V gene are SEHNR and FQNEAQ (reference sequence). The length of the CDR3 is 14 residues. The data belong to a study of blood T cell repertoires in COVID-19. As for the study in general: There were acute and convalescent COVID-19 samples, and they came from the United States, Italy and Spain. T cells, B-cell-depleted T cells, or PBMCs supplied cDNA or gDNA.

Under the authors' procedure: From reference gene primer amplification, estimates of nucleated cell counts were derived. The repertoire was sequenced with immunoSEQ multiplex PCR; TCRdb's copy has only in-frame clones and lacks some. V and J calls and clone size are as listed in that table; D and trimming were resolved from the DNA. This table has 95,000 to 120,000 clones, about nine tenths appearing once. The TCR was taken from a woman aged 50 to 65 with acute or convalescent COVID-19. V is TRBV7-9 and J is TRBJ1-2, with D perhaps TRBD1 (5 bases). Sequencing was done on a sample of peripheral blood. The CDR3 reads CASSLVGGGDGYTF. The DNA of the CDR3 is TGTGCCAGCAGCTTAGTTGGCGGGGGTGATGGCTACACCTTC.